This is a list of T cell receptor beta chains from one sample in a study of T-cell memory formation after mild COVID-19. Each CDR3 protein is one row after TCRdb ran MiXCR on the 5' RACE reads. The sample lists about 210,000 distinct CDR3 sequences; about 10% were seen once. Sample: PBMCs or a T cell subset sorted from them (not recorded which). These receptors were taken from a man younger than 35 who had mild COVID-19 (a few samples of this study predate the infection). Cell type and time point are not known. The CDR3 runs from the conserved cysteine through the conserved F or W. Fields, in order: J gene, V gene, CDR3 protein.

TRBJ1-3 | TRBV5-1 | CASSLQGMSGNTIYF
TRBJ2-1 | TRBV7-8 | CASSLVGAVLNEQFF
TRBJ1-3 | TRBV7-2 | CASSISGNTIYF
TRBJ2-5 | TRBV11-3 | CASSLGAAETQYF
TRBJ1-1 | TRBV7-6 | CASSAQGSGTEAFF
TRBJ2-3 | TRBV5-4 | CASSFKLAGGPDTQYF
TRBJ2-5 | TRBV18 | CASSPRMAETQYF
TRBJ2-3 | TRBV6-6 | CASSGGTDTQYF
TRBJ2-5 | TRBV4-3 | CASSQGAQGVGTQYF
TRBJ2-1 | TRBV20-1 | CSARNRVEQFF
TRBJ1-1 | TRBV7-2 | CASSSPPLGTEAFF
TRBJ1-5 | TRBV5-1 | CASSWPPAEPQHF
TRBJ2-1 | TRBV7-9 | CASSLARTAINEQFF
TRBJ2-7 | TRBV20-1 | CSARGRYEQYF
TRBJ1-1 | TRBV15 | CATSRNLGRGLTEAFF